This TCR beta chain emerged from a study of cytomegalovirus exposure and HLA in healthy donors. PCR employed 60 Vbeta and 13 Jbeta primers. Method: immunoSEQ multiplex PCR; TCRdb's copy keeps in-frame clones and lacks some. This table has over 85,000 clones, under 85% appearing once. Study-wide points: The classifier reportedly diagnosed cytomegalovirus status with high sensitivity and specificity. The listing of roughly 160 TCR beta chains classed them as cytomegalovirus-associated.

For this clone: Antigen: not known.

Germline V gives CDR1 ENHRY, CDR2 SYGVKD. This CDR3 has 18 amino acids. The V gene lost 4 bases and the J gene lost 4 bases, with 23 bases spanning the gap. This sequence was found in a young man in good health and CMV-seropositive. The J gene is TRBJ2-1, the V gene TRBV10-3; a possible D gene is TRBD2 (6 bases). The sequenced sample was PBMCs. The CDR3 DNA sequence: TGTGCCATCAGTGTTATGGGAGGTGGGCGCAGCTCGTACAATGAGCAGTTCTTC. This sequence encodes CAISVMGGGRSSYNEQFF.